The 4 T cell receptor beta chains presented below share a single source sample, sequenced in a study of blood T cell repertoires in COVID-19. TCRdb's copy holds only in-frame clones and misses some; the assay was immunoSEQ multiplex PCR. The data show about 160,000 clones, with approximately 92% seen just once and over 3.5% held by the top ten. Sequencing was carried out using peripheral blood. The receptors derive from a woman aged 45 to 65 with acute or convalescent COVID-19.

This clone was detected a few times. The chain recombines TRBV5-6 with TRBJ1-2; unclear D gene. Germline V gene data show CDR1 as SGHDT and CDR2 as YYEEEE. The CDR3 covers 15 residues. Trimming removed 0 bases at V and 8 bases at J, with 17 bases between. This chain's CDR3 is CASSLDSRRVGGYTF. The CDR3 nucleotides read TGTGCCAGCAGCTTGGATTCCAGGAGGGTTGGCGGCTACACCTTC.

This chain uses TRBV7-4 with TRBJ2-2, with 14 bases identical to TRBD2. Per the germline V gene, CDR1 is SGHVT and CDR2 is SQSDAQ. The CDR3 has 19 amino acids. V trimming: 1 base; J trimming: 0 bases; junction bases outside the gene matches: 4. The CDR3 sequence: CASSLDRTSGGTNTGELFF. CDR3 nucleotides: TGTGCCAGCAGCTTAGATAGGACTAGCGGGGGGACGAACACCGGGGAGCTGTTTTTT.

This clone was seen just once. CDR3 nucleotide sequence: TGTGCCAGCAGCTTTACTAGCGGGGATACAGATACGCAGTATTTT. Protein: CASSFTSGDTDTQYF. V is TRBV7-3 and J is TRBJ2-3; the match to TRBD2 covers 10 bases. This CDR3 comprises 15 residues. V shed 3 bases and J 3 bases; nucleotides not matched to a gene: 3. The V gene's germline CDR1 is SGHTA and CDR2 FQGTGA.

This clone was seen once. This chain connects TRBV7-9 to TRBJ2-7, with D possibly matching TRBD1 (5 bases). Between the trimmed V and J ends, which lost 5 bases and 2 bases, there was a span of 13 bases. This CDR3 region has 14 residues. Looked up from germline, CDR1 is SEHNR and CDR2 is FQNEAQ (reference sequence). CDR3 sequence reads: CASSAGLLPYEQYF. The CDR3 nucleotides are TGTGCCAGCAGCGCAGGGTTACTACCCTACGAGCAGTACTTC.